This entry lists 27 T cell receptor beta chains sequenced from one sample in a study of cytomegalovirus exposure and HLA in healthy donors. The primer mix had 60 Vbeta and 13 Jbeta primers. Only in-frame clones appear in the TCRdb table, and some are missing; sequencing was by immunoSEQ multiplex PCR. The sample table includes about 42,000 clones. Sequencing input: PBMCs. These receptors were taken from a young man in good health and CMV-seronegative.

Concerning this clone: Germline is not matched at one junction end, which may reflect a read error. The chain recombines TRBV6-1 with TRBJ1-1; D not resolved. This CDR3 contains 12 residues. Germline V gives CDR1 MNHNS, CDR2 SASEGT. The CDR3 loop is CASSEKPPEAFF. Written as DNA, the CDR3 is TGTGCCAGCAGTGAGAAGCCGCCTGAGGCTTTCTTT.

The CDR3 region is CASSQDVSEKLFF. The CDR3 DNA follows: TGTGCCAGCAGCCAAGATGTCTCGGAGAAACTGTTTTTT. The chain couples TRBV4-2 to TRBJ1-4; D not certain. The CDR3 loop spans 13 amino acids. V shed 0 bases and J shed 11 bases, with 10 bases lying between them. The germline V gene has CDR1 LGHNA and CDR2 YNFKEQ.

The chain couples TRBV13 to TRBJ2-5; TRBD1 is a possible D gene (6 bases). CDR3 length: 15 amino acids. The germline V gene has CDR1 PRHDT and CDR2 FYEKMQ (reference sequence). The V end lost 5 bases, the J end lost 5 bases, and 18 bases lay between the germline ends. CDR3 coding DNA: TGTGCCAGCAGCCCCAGGGGTAGGGGGACGGAGACCCAGTACTTC. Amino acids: CASSPRGRGTETQYF.

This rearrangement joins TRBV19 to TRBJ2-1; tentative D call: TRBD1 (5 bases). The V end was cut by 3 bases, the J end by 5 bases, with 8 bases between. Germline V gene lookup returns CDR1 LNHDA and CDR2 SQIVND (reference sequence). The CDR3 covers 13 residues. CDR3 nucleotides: TGTGCCAGTAGTATGGACATTCACAATGAGCAGTTCTTC. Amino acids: CASSMDIHNEQFF. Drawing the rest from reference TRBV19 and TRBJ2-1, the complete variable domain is DGGITQSPKYLFRKEGQNVTLSCEQNLNHDAMYWYRQDPGQGLRLIYYSQIVNDFQKGDIAEGYSVSREKKESFPLTVTSAQKNPTAFYLCASSMDIHNEQFFGPGTRLTVL.

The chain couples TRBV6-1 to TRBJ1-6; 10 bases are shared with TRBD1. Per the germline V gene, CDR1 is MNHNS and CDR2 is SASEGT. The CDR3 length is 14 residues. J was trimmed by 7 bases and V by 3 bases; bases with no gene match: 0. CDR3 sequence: CASSEGQGNSPLHF. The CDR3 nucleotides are TGTGCCAGCAGTGAGGGACAGGGGAATTCACCCCTCCACTTT.

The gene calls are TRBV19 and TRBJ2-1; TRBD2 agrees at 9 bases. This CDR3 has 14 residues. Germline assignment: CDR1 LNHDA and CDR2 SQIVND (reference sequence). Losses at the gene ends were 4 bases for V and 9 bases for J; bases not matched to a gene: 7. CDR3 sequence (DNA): TGTGCCAGTAGTAAGGTAGCGGGAGTAACTGAGCAGTTCTTC. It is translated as CASSKVAGVTEQFF.

The CDR3 loop reads CASSSTGGEQYF. The CDR3 coding sequence is TGCGCCAGCAGCTCGACAGGGGGAGAGCAGTACTTC. J is TRBJ2-7 and V is TRBV5-1; 9 nucleotides agree with TRBD1. Germline V gene sequence: CDR1 SGHRS, CDR2 YFSETQ. The CDR3 loop spans 12 amino acids. V trimming: 3 bases; J trimming: 7 bases; junction bases outside the gene matches: 2.

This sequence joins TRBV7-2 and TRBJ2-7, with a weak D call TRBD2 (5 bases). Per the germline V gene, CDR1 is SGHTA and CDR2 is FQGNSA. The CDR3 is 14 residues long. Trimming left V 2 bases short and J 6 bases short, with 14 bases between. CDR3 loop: CASSLWGYRGEQYF. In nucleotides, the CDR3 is TGTGCCAGCAGCTTATGGGGTTACCGGGGCGAGCAGTACTTC.

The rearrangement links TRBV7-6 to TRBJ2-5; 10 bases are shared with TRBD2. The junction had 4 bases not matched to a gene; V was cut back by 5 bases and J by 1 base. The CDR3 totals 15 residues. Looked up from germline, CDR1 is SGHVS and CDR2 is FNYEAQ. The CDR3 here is CASSPRTSGQETQYF. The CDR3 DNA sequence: TGTGCCAGCAGCCCCCGGACTAGCGGCCAAGAGACCCAGTACTTC.

CDR3 nucleotides: TGCGCCAGCAGCCAAGGGGCAGGGTCCGACTACGAGCAGTACTTC. Protein sequence: CASSQGAGSDYEQYF. The gene calls are TRBV4-1 and TRBJ2-7, with TRBD1 as a possible D gene (5 bases). Germline V gene sequence: CDR1 MGHRA, CDR2 YSYEKL. The CDR3 runs to 15 residues. The V end was cut by 1 base, the J end by 3 bases, with 13 bases between.

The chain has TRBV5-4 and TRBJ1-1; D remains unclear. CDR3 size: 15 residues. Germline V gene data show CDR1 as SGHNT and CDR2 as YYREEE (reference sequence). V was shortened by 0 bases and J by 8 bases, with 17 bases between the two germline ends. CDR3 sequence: CASSLEWQAGEEAFF. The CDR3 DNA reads TGTGCCAGCAGCTTGGAGTGGCAGGCCGGGGAGGAAGCTTTCTTT.

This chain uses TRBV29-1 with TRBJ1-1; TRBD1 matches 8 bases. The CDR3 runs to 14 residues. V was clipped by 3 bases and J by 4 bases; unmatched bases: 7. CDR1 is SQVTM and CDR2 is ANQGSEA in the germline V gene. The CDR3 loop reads CSVDSQGASTEAFF. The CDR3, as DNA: TGCAGCGTTGATTCCCAGGGGGCGAGCACTGAAGCTTTCTTT.

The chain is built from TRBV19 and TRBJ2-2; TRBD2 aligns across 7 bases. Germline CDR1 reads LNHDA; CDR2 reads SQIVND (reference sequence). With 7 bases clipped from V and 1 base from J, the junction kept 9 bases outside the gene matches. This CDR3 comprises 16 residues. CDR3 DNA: TGTGCCAGTACTCCTCGACTAGCAAAGAACACCGGGGAGCTGTTTTTT. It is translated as CASTPRLAKNTGELFF.

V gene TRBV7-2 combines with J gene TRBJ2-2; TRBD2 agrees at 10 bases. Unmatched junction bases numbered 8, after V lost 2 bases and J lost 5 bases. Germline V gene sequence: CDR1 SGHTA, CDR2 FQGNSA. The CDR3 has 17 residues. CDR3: CASSLIPSGSLTGELFF. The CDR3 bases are TGTGCCAGCAGCTTAATCCCTAGCGGGAGTTTGACCGGGGAGCTGTTTTTT.

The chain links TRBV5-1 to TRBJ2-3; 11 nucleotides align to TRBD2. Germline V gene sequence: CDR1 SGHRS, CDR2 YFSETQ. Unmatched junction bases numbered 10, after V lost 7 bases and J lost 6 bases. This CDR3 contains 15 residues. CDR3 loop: CASATASGRSDTQYF. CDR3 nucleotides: TGCGCCAGCGCCACGGCTAGCGGGAGGTCGGATACGCAGTATTTT.

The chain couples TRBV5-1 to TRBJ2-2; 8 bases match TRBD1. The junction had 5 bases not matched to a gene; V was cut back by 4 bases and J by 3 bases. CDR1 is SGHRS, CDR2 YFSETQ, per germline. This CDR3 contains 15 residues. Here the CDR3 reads CASSARTGHTGELFF. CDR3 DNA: TGCGCCAGCAGCGCTCGGACAGGGCACACCGGGGAGCTGTTTTTT.

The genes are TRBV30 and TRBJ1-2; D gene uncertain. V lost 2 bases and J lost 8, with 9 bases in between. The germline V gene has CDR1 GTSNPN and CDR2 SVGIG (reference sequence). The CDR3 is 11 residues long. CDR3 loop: CAWSSGGGYTF. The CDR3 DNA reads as TGTGCCTGGAGTTCCGGAGGAGGCTACACCTTC.

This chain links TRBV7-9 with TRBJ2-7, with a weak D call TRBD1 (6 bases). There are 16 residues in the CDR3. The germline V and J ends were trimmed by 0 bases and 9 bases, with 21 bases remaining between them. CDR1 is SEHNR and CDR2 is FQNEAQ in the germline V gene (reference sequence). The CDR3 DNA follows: TGTGCCAGCAGCTTAGCTTTTCGGGGACAAGAGACAGGGCAGTACTTC. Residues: CASSLAFRGQETGQYF.

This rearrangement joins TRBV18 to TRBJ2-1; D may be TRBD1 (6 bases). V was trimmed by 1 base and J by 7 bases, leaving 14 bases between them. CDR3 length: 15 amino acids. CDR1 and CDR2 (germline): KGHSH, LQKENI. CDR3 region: CASSPLGQGWNEQFF. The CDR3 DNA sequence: TGTGCCAGCTCACCACTGGGGCAGGGGTGGAATGAGCAGTTCTTC.

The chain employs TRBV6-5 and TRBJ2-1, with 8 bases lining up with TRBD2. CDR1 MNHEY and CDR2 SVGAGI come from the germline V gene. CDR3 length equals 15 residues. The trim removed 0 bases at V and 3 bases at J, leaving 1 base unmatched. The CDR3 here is CASSYSGTSYNEQFF. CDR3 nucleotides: TGTGCCAGCAGTTACTCCGGGACTAGCTACAATGAGCAGTTCTTC.

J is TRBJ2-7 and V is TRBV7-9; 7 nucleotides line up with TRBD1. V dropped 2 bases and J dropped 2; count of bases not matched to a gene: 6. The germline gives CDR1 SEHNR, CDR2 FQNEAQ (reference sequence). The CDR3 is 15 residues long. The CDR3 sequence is CASSLTGVGTYEQYF. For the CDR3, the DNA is TGTGCCAGCAGCTTAACAGGGGTTGGGACCTACGAGCAGTACTTC.

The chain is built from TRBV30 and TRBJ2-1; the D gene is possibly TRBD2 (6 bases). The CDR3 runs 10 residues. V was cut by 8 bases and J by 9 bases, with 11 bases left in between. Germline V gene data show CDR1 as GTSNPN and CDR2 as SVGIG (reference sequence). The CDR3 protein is CAGLLTEQFF. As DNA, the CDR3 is TGTGCCGGACTACTCACTGAGCAGTTCTTC.

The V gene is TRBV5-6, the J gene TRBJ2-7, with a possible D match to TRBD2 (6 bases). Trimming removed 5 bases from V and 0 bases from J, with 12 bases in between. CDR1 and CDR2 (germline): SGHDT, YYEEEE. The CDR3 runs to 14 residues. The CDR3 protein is CASRKRDFSYEQYF. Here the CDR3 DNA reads TGTGCCAGCAGGAAGAGGGACTTCTCCTACGAGCAGTACTTC.

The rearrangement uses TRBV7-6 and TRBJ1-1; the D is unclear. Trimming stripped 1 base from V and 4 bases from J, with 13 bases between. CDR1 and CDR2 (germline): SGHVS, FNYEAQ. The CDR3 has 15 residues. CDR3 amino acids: CASSLEVEGATEAFF. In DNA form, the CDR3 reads TGTGCCAGCAGCTTAGAAGTAGAGGGAGCCACTGAAGCTTTCTTT.

The CDR3 reads CASSAGTSEYEQYF. CDR3 DNA sequence: TGTGCCAGCAGCGCCGGGACTAGCGAGTACGAGCAGTACTTC. V and J are TRBV7-2 and TRBJ2-7; 10 bases agree with TRBD2. Germline V gives CDR1 SGHTA, CDR2 FQGNSA. The CDR3 is 14 residues long. Trimming cost V 5 bases and J 4 bases; bases outside gene matches: 5.

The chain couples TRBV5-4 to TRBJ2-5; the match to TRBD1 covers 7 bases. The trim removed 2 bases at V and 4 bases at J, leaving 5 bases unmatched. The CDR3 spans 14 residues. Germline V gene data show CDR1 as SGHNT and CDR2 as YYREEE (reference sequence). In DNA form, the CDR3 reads TGTGCCAGCAGCTTACAGACAGGGAGAGAGACCCAGTACTTC. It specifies CASSLQTGRETQYF.

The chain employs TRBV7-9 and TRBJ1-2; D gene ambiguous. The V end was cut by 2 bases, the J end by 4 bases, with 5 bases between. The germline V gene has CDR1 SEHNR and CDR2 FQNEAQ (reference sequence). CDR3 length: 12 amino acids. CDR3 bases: TGTGCCAGCAGCTTAACTCCCTATGGCTACACCTTC. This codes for CASSLTPYGYTF.